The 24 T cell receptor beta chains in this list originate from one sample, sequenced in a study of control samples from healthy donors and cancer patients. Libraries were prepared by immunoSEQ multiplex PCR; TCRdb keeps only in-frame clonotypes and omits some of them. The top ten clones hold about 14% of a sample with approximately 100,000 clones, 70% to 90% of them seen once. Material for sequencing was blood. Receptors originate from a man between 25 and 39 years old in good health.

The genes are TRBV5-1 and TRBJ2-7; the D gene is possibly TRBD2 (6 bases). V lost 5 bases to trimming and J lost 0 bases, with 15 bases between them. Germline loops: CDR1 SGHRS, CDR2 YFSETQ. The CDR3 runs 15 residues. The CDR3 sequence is CASSRLGTRSYEQYF. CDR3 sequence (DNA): TGCGCCAGCAGTCGACTCGGGACTCGCTCCTACGAGCAGTACTTC.

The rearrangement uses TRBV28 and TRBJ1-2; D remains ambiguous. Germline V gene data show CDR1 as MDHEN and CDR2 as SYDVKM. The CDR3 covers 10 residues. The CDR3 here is CPPSNYGYTF. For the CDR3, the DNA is TGTCCACCCTCTAACTATGGCTACACCTTC.

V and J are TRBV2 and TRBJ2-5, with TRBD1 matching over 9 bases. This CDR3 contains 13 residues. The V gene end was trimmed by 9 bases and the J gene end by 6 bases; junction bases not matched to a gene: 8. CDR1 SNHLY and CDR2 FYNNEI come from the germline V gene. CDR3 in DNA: TGTGCCAGAGGCCGGACAGGGGAAAAGACCCAGTACTTC. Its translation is CARGRTGEKTQYF.

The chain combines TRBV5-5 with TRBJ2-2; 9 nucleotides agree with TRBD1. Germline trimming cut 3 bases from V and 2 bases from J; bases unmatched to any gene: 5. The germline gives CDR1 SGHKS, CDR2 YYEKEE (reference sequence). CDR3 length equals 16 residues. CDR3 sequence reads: CASSSGTGPNTGELFF. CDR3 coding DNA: TGTGCCAGCAGCTCCGGGACAGGGCCTAACACCGGGGAGCTGTTTTTT.

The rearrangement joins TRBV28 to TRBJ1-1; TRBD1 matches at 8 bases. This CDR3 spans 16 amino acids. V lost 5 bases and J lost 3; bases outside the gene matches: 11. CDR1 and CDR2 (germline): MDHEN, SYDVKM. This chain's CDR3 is CASSLFPDRVDTEAFF. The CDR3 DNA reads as TGTGCCAGCAGTCTATTCCCGGACAGGGTGGACACTGAAGCTTTCTTT.

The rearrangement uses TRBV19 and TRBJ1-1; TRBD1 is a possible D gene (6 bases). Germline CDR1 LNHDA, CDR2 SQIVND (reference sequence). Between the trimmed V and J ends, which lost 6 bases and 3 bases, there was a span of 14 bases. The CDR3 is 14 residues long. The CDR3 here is CASRKTGWHTEAFF. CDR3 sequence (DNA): TGTGCCAGTAGGAAAACAGGGTGGCACACTGAAGCTTTCTTT.

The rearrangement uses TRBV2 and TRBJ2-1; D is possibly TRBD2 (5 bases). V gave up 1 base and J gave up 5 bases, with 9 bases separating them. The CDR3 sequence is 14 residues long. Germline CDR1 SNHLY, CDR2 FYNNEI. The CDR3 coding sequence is TGTGCCAGCAGTGAAGTTGTGCGGGACAATGAGCAGTTCTTC. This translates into CASSEVVRDNEQFF.

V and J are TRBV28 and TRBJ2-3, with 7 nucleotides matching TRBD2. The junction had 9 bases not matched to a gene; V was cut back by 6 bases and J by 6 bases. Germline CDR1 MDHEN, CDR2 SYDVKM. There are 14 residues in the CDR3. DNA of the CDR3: TGTGCCAGCAGCGGGGGAGGGCCCCATGATACGCAGTATTTT. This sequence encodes CASSGGGPHDTQYF.

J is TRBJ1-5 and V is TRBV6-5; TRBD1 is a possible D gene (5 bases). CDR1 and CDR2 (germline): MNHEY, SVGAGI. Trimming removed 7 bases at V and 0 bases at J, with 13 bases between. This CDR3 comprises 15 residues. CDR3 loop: CASKSGTDSNQPQHF. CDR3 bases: TGTGCCAGCAAATCGGGGACGGATAGCAATCAGCCCCAGCATTTT.

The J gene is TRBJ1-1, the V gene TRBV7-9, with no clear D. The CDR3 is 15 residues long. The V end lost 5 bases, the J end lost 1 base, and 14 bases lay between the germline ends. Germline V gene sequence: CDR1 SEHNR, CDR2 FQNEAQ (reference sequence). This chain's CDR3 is CASSLSWAKNTEAFF. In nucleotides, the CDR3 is TGTGCCAGCAGCCTCAGTTGGGCTAAGAACACTGAAGCTTTCTTT.

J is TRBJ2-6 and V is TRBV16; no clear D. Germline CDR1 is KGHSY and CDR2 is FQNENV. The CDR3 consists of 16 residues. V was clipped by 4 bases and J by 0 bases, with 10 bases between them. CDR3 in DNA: TGTGCCAGCAGCCCGCTTCCCGACTCTGGGGCCAACGTCCTGACTTTC. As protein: CASSPLPDSGANVLTF.

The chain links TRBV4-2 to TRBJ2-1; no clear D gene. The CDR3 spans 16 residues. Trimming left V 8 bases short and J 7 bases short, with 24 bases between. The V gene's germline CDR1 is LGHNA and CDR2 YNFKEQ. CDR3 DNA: TGTGCCAGCTGTAATTTGCTCCATCAAACGCAAAATGAGCAGTTCTTC. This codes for CASCNLLHQTQNEQFF.

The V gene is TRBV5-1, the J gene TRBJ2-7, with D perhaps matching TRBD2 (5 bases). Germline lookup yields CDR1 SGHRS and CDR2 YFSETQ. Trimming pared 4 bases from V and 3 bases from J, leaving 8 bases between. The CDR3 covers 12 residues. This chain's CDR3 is CASSPTSYEQYF. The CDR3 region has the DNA TGCGCCAGCAGCCCAACTAGCTACGAGCAGTACTTC.

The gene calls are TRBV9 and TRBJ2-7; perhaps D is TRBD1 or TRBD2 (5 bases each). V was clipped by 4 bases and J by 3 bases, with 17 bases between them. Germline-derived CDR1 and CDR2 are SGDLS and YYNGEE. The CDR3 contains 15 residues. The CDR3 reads CASSPYGGSIYEQYF. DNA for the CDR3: TGTGCCAGCAGCCCGTATGGGGGTTCCATCTACGAGCAGTACTTC.

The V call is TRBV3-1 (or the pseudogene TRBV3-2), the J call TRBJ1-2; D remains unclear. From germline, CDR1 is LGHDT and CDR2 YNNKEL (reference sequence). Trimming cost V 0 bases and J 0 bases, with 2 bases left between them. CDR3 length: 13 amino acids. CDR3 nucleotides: TGTGCCAGCAGCCAAGAGTCTAACTATGGCTACACCTTC. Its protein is CASSQESNYGYTF.

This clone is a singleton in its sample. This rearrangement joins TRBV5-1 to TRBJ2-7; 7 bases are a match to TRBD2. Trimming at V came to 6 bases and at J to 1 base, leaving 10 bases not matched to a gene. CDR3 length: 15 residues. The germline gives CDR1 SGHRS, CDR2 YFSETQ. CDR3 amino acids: CASTSSASGSYEQYF. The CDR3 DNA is TGCGCCAGCACCTCTTCCGCTAGCGGATCCTACGAGCAGTACTTC.

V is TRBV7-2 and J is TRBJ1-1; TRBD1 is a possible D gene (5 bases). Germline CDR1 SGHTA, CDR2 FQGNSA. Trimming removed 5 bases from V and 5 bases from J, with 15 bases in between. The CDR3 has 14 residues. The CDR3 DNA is TGTGCCAGCAGCAGCTGGACGGGGGGAACTGAAGCTTTCTTT. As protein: CASSSWTGGTEAFF.

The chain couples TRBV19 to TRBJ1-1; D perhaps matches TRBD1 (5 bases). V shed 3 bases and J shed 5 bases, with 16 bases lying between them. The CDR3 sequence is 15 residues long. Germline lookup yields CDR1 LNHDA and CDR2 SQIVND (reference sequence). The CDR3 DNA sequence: TGTGCCAGTAGTATCCAGGCAGGGTATTATACTGAAGCTTTCTTT. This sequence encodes CASSIQAGYYTEAFF.

The DNA of the CDR3 is TGTGCCAGCAGCTTGACAGGGGCAGAGACCCAGTACTTC. As protein: CASSLTGAETQYF. V gene TRBV12-3 or TRBV12-4 combines with J gene TRBJ2-5; 8 bases line up with TRBD1. The V gene end was trimmed by 6 bases and the J gene end by 4 bases; junction bases not matched to a gene: 4. This CDR3 spans 13 amino acids.

DNA for the CDR3: TGCGCCAGCAGCCAAGATCGCGACAGTCAGAATGAAAAACTGTTTTTT. It yields the protein CASSQDRDSQNEKLFF. The chain links TRBV4-1 to TRBJ1-4; TRBD1 is a possible D gene (5 bases). CDR1 MGHRA and CDR2 YSYEKL come from the germline V gene. The CDR3 consists of 16 residues. Trimming removed 0 bases at V and 5 bases at J, with 13 bases between.

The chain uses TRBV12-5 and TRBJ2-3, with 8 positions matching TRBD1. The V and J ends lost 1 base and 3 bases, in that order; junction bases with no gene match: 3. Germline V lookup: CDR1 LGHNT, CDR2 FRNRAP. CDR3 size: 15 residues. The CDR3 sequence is CASGLGQGSTDTQYF. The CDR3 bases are TGTGCTAGTGGTTTGGGACAGGGGAGTACAGATACGCAGTATTTT.

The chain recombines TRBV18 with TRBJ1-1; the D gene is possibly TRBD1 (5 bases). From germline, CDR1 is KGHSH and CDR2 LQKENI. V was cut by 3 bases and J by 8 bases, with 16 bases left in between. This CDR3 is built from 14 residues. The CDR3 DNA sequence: TGTGCCAGCTCACCTGGGGCAGGCCGAGCCGAAGCTTTCTTT. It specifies CASSPGAGRAEAFF. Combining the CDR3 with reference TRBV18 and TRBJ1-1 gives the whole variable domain NAGVMQNPRHLVRRRGQEARLRCSPMKGHSHVYWYRQLPEEGLKFMVYLQKENIIDESGMPKERFSAEFPKEGPSILRIQQVVRGDSAAYFCASSPGAGRAEAFFGQGTRLTVV.

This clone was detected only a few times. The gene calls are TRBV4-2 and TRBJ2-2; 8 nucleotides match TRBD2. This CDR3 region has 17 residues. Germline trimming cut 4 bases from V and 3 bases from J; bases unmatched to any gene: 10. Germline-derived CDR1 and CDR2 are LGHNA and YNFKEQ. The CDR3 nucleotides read TGTGCCAGCAGCCTCCTCGGGGGGGGAGGGGACACCGGGGAGCTGTTTTTT. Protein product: CASSLLGGGGDTGELFF.

DNA for the CDR3: TGCGCCAGCAGTCTGACTAGCGGGAATAGAAATGAGCAGTTCTTC. Amino acid sequence: CASSLTSGNRNEQFF. The rearrangement uses TRBV5-1 and TRBJ2-1; 11 nucleotides align to TRBD2. Trimming at V came to 5 bases and at J to 7 bases, leaving 8 bases not matched to a gene. Germline values: CDR1 SGHRS, CDR2 YFSETQ. This CDR3 has 15 amino acids.